This T cell receptor beta chain was retrieved from a study of graft-versus-host responses after intestinal transplantation. TCRdb's table, derived via immunoSEQ multiplex PCR, lists solely in-frame clones and lacks some. Of about 7,200 clones listed, approximately 28% are singletons. In germline, CDR1 is SGHRS, CDR2 YFSETQ. The CDR3 is 13 residues long. V shed 2 bases, J shed 5 bases, and the junction held 3 bases outside the gene matches. By its share, this clone is medium-sized. The TCR comes from a human patient who was an organ donor for intestinal transplantation. The chain carries TRBV5-1 and TRBJ2-5, with 7 positions matching TRBD1. Specimen: alloreactive CD4+ T cells from a mixed lymphocyte reaction culture, collected before transplantation. The subset here: CFSE-low proliferating T cells sorted from roughly 6-day pre-transplant mixed lymphocyte reaction (GvH or HvG direction). The CDR3 region is CASSLGGRETQYF. The DNA of the CDR3 is TGCGCCAGCAGCTTAGGGGGCAGGGAGACCCAGTACTTC.